One and the same sample provided the 8 T cell receptor beta chains below, sequenced in a study of blood T cell repertoires in COVID-19. The assay was immunoSEQ multiplex PCR, and TCRdb's table has in-frame clones only and misses some. The sample has around 270,000 clones; 88% are singletons. The sample consisted of peripheral blood. Source of these receptors: a man aged 60 to 69 who had recovered from COVID-19.

This chain connects TRBV6-5 to TRBJ1-5; weak D call: TRBD1 (6 bases). Trimming took off 4 bases at V and 7 bases at J, with 14 bases between the two ends. CDR1 and CDR2 (germline): MNHEY, SVGAGI. The CDR3 totals 14 residues. In nucleotides, the CDR3 is TGTGCCAGCAGTTTACGACAGGCCAGGCAGCCCCAGCATTTT. It is translated as CASSLRQARQPQHF.

This sequence joins TRBV27 and TRBJ2-7, with 8 bases matching TRBD1. CDR1 MNHEY and CDR2 SMNVEV come from the germline V gene (reference sequence). V was clipped by 4 bases and J by 0 bases; unmatched bases: 14. The CDR3 contains 18 residues. CDR3 nucleotide sequence: TGTGCCAGCAGTTCCCTGGGATCGGCCAGGGGGCCCTCCTACGAGCAGTACTTC. It specifies CASSSLGSARGPSYEQYF.

This clone was detected once. The chain couples TRBV19 to TRBJ1-2; D perhaps matches TRBD1 (6 bases). Germline CDR1 and CDR2: LNHDA and SQIVND (reference sequence). The germline V and J ends were trimmed by 7 bases and 0 bases, with 18 bases remaining between them. This CDR3 has 16 amino acids. CDR3 DNA: TGTGCCAGTACCCGATCTTTGACAGGCTCTAACTATGGCTACACCTTC. It codes for CASTRSLTGSNYGYTF. Variable domain in full (rest from reference TRBV19 and TRBJ1-2): DGGITQSPKYLFRKEGQNVTLSCEQNLNHDAMYWYRQDPGQGLRLIYYSQIVNDFQKGDIAEGYSVSREKKESFPLTVTSAQKNPTAFYLCASTRSLTGSNYGYTFGSGTRLTVV.

The rearrangement links TRBV6-2 or TRBV6-3 to TRBJ2-5, with unresolved D. The CDR3 has 13 amino acids. Trimming cost V 5 bases and J 6 bases, with 13 bases left between them. Germline V gene lookup returns CDR1 MNHEY and CDR2 SVGEGT. The DNA for the CDR3 is TGTGCCAGCAGTCACATTTACGCAAAGACCCAGTACTTC. The encoded protein is CASSHIYAKTQYF.

J is TRBJ2-5 and V is TRBV11-2; 7 bases are shared with TRBD1. CDR3 length equals 14 residues. CDR1 and CDR2 from the germline V gene are SGHAT and FQNNGV. Losses at the gene ends were 5 bases for V and 3 bases for J; bases not matched to a gene: 6. The CDR3, as DNA: TGTGCCAGCAGCCAAACAGGGGCCGAAGAGACCCAGTACTTC. This encodes CASSQTGAEETQYF. The variable domain in full, completed from reference TRBV11-2 and TRBJ2-5, reads EAGVAQSPRYKIIEKRQSVAFWCNPISGHATLYWYQQILGQGPKLLIQFQNNGVVDDSQLPKDRFSAERLKGVDSTLKIQPAKLEDSAVYLCASSQTGAEETQYFGPGTRLLVL.

The chain carries TRBV4-2 and TRBJ1-2, with D possibly TRBD1 on 6 matching bases. V was shortened by 4 bases and J by 4 bases, with 13 bases between the two germline ends. The CDR3 totals 14 residues. Germline V gene data show CDR1 as LGHNA and CDR2 as YNFKEQ. The CDR3 sequence: CASSRTQGAYGYTF. The CDR3 region has the DNA TGTGCCAGCAGCCGCACACAGGGAGCCTATGGCTACACCTTC.

This clone is a singleton in its sample. The V and J genes are TRBV30 and TRBJ2-6; D unresolved. The CDR3 length is 16 residues. V shed 1 base and J shed 5 bases, with 15 bases lying between them. Germline CDR1 reads GTSNPN; CDR2 reads SVGIG (reference sequence). The DNA for the CDR3 is TGTGCCTGGAGTGCCGAGACCGGGTCCCGGGCCAACGTCCTGACTTTC. Translation: CAWSAETGSRANVLTF.

The V call is TRBV5-1, the J call TRBJ2-7; TRBD2 aligns across 9 bases. V was clipped by 4 bases and J by 0 bases; unmatched bases: 11. Germline V gives CDR1 SGHRS, CDR2 YFSETQ. The CDR3 length is 17 residues. DNA of the CDR3: TGCGCCAGCAGCGCCGGACTAGCGACGACCAGCTCCTACGAGCAGTACTTC. This gives the protein CASSAGLATTSSYEQYF.